The 21 T cell receptor beta chains given below trace back to one sample, sequenced in a study of cytomegalovirus exposure and HLA in healthy donors. Primers included in the PCR were 60 Vbeta and 13 Jbeta primers. Assay: immunoSEQ multiplex PCR; the TCRdb copy retains only in-frame clones and omits some. This sample carries approximately 100,000 clones, under 90% of them seen once, and the ten largest clones take more than 2%. The material sequenced was PBMCs. The receptors shown here come from a woman aged 30 to 39 in good health and CMV-seronegative.

The CDR3 here is CASSLDWIGYTF. The CDR3 DNA sequence: TGTGCCAGCAGCCTAGACTGGATAGGCTACACCTTC. The V and J genes are TRBV5-5 and TRBJ1-2; D not resolved. The CDR3 runs to 12 residues. Per germline, CDR1 SGHKS and CDR2 YYEKEE (reference sequence). V was trimmed by 4 bases and J by 8 bases, leaving 12 bases between them.

The chain uses TRBV7-9 and TRBJ1-5; D is undetermined. This CDR3 spans 14 amino acids. With 1 base removed from V and 4 bases from J, the gap between germline ends came to 8 bases. Germline V gene data show CDR1 as SEHNR and CDR2 as FQNEAQ (reference sequence). This chain's CDR3 is CASSLEPPNQPQHF. As DNA, the CDR3 is TGTGCCAGCAGCTTAGAGCCCCCTAATCAGCCCCAGCATTTT.

CDR3 coding DNA: TGTGCCAGCAGTGAAGCGCTTCAGGTTATCCCCAGGGGGCGCAGCTATGGCTACACCTTC. Protein product: CASSEALQVIPRGRSYGYTF. This chain uses TRBV2 with TRBJ1-2; 8 nucleotides align to TRBD1. The CDR3 loop spans 20 amino acids. V lost 0 bases and J lost 4; bases outside the gene matches: 19. The germline V gene has CDR1 SNHLY and CDR2 FYNNEI.

The chain uses TRBV7-9 and TRBJ2-1; 7 bases are a match to TRBD1. CDR3 size: 19 residues. The germline gives CDR1 SEHNR, CDR2 FQNEAQ (reference sequence). V trimming: 5 bases; J trimming: 6 bases; junction bases outside the gene matches: 22. The CDR3 DNA follows: TGTGCCAGCAGCCGTATTTTAAGGTCGAGGCAGGGGGATATCAATGAGCAGTTCTTC. Translated: CASSRILRSRQGDINEQFF.

The chain carries TRBV27 and TRBJ2-7; a possible D gene is TRBD2 (6 bases). Germline-derived CDR1 and CDR2 are MNHEY and SMNVEV (reference sequence). The CDR3 contains 16 residues. V was clipped by 5 bases and J by 3 bases, with 20 bases between them. CDR3 in amino acids: CASSPNRRDGIYEQYF. DNA for the CDR3: TGTGCCAGCAGTCCAAATAGGCGGGATGGTATCTACGAGCAGTACTTC.

This sequence joins TRBV30 and TRBJ1-1; TRBD1 is a possible D gene (6 bases). The V gene's germline CDR1 is GTSNPN and CDR2 SVGIG (reference sequence). The CDR3 loop spans 13 amino acids. V lost 6 bases, J lost 4 bases, and 15 bases lay in between. The CDR3 sequence: CACAKDSSTEAFF. CDR3 in DNA: TGTGCCTGCGCTAAGGACAGTTCCACTGAAGCTTTCTTT.

Written as DNA, the CDR3 is TGTGCCAGCAGCGTAACAGCCTACAATGAGCAGTTCTTC. It codes for CASSVTAYNEQFF. J is TRBJ2-1 and V is TRBV9; D uncertain. The CDR3 consists of 13 residues. In germline, CDR1 is SGDLS, CDR2 YYNGEE. Trimming removed 1 base at V and 2 bases at J, with 4 bases between.

The rearrangement links TRBV7-6 to TRBJ2-1, with 16 nucleotides matching TRBD2. The CDR3 consists of 19 residues. From germline, CDR1 is SGHVS and CDR2 FNYEAQ. The V gene end was trimmed by 2 bases and the J gene end by 7 bases; junction bases not matched to a gene: 11. The DNA of the CDR3 is TGTGCCAGCAGCTTAACCCCGGGACTAGCGGGAGGGCCGGTAAATGAGCAGTTCTTC. This codes for CASSLTPGLAGGPVNEQFF.

The J gene is TRBJ1-2, the V gene TRBV5-1, with a tentative D call TRBD1 (5 bases). V was pared by 1 base and J by 1 base, with 11 bases between. Looked up from germline, CDR1 is SGHRS and CDR2 is YFSETQ. There are 15 residues in the CDR3. The CDR3 sequence: CASSLSGGLNYGYTF. The DNA for the CDR3 is TGCGCCAGCAGCTTGAGCGGGGGACTTAACTATGGCTACACCTTC.

The gene calls are TRBV11-1 and TRBJ2-1; 12 nucleotides match TRBD2. The CDR3 covers 18 residues. Per germline, CDR1 SGHAT and CDR2 FQDESV (reference sequence). Trimming took 3 bases from V and 5 from J; bases not matched to a gene: 11. In DNA form, the CDR3 reads TGTGCCAGCAGCTTGGTTCTAGCGGGAGGGCCGTGGGACAATGAGCAGTTCTTC. Translation gives CASSLVLAGGPWDNEQFF.

CDR3 sequence: CASSLDRGSESSGANVLTF. The CDR3 DNA follows: TGCGCCAGCAGCCTGGACAGGGGGTCTGAGAGCTCTGGGGCCAACGTCCTGACTTTC. The chain links TRBV5-1 to TRBJ2-6; TRBD1 agrees at 10 bases. This CDR3 is built from 19 residues. Germline loops: CDR1 SGHRS, CDR2 YFSETQ. The V segment lost 4 bases and the J segment 0 bases; nucleotides outside the gene matches: 10.

The V and J genes are TRBV18 and TRBJ1-1, with 9 positions matching TRBD1. J lost 7 bases, V lost 2 bases, and 14 bases had no gene match. Germline V gene lookup returns CDR1 KGHSH and CDR2 LQKENI. CDR3 length: 17 residues. This CDR3 is CASSPLTGGKGLHEAFF. The CDR3 coding sequence is TGTGCCAGCTCACCATTAACAGGGGGCAAAGGCCTACATGAAGCTTTCTTT.

The CDR3: CASTSGQPNSGANVLTF. CDR3 coding DNA: TGTGCCAGCACCTCCGGACAACCGAACTCTGGGGCCAACGTCCTGACTTTC. The V call is TRBV5-6, the J call TRBJ2-6, with a tentative D call TRBD1 (5 bases). This CDR3 comprises 17 residues. V was shortened by 6 bases and J by 0 bases, with 16 bases between the two germline ends. Germline V gene lookup returns CDR1 SGHDT and CDR2 YYEEEE.

This clone came up a few times. The rearrangement joins TRBV28 to TRBJ1-1, with D unresolved. V was trimmed by 3 bases and J by 2 bases, leaving 7 bases between them. This CDR3 region has 13 residues. The germline gives CDR1 MDHEN, CDR2 SYDVKM. CDR3 coding DNA: TGTGCCAGCAGTTTCGACTACAACACTGAAGCTTTCTTT. This sequence encodes CASSFDYNTEAFF.

The chain has TRBV6-6 and TRBJ2-7; TRBD2 might be the D (6 bases). Germline CDR1 is MNHNY and CDR2 is SVGAGI (reference sequence). With 2 bases removed from V and 4 bases from J, the gap between germline ends came to 12 bases. This CDR3 has 14 amino acids. CDR3 sequence: CASSYELGGYEQYF. CDR3 bases: TGTGCCAGCAGTTACGAACTTGGGGGGTACGAGCAGTACTTC.

The rearrangement uses TRBV7-9 and TRBJ2-3; the match to TRBD2 covers 13 bases. This CDR3 region has 18 residues. Germline values: CDR1 SEHNR, CDR2 FQNEAQ (reference sequence). Trimming cost V 5 bases and J 0 bases; bases outside gene matches: 8. CDR3 residues: CASSDGLAGASSTDTQYF. The CDR3 DNA is TGTGCCAGCAGCGACGGACTAGCGGGGGCCTCTAGCACAGATACGCAGTATTTT.

This clone was counted a single time. The chain is built from TRBV5-1 and TRBJ2-3, with 7 positions matching TRBD2. V shed 3 bases and J 2 bases; nucleotides not matched to a gene: 3. This CDR3 spans 14 amino acids. The germline CDR1 and CDR2 sequences are SGHRS and YFSETQ. For the CDR3, the DNA is TGCGCCAGCAGCTACCGGGGGGACACAGATACGCAGTATTTT. It codes for CASSYRGDTDTQYF.

The chain joins TRBV4-1 to TRBJ2-7; TRBD2 matches at 10 bases. J lost 2 bases, V lost 1 base, and 2 bases had no gene match. Germline assignment: CDR1 MGHRA and CDR2 YSYEKL. This CDR3 comprises 15 residues. The CDR3 here is CASSQGGTSAYEQYF. CDR3 coding DNA: TGCGCCAGCAGCCAAGGGGGGACTAGCGCCTACGAGCAGTACTTC.

The chain has TRBV11-2 and TRBJ2-5, with 10 bases identical to TRBD2. Trimming removed 5 bases from V and 3 bases from J; junction bases left unmatched: 6. Germline values: CDR1 SGHAT, CDR2 FQNNGV. The CDR3 totals 15 residues. In DNA, the CDR3 is TGTGCCAGCAGCCCCGGGCTAGCGGGAGAAGAGACCCAGTACTTC. Protein: CASSPGLAGEETQYF.

This clone was picked up one time. The chain uses TRBV4-3 and TRBJ2-7, with D perhaps TRBD2 (6 bases). Trimming removed 1 base from V and 2 bases from J, with 12 bases in between. The length of the CDR3 is 15 residues. Germline V CDR1 and CDR2: LGHNA, YSLEER. The CDR3 sequence is CASSQVVGGPYEQYF. CDR3 nucleotide sequence: TGCGCCAGCAGCCAAGTAGTAGGAGGGCCCTACGAGCAGTACTTC.

In its sample, this clone was seen a few times. The rearrangement uses TRBV6-6 and TRBJ1-4; D not resolved. Germline lookup yields CDR1 MNHNY and CDR2 SVGAGI (reference sequence). The CDR3 length is 15 residues. V was cut by 2 bases and J by 8 bases, with 15 bases left in between. The CDR3 bases are TGTGCCAGCAGTTACGGAGGGAAGAGAGGCGAAAAACTGTTTTTT. Its protein product is CASSYGGKRGEKLFF.